This T cell receptor beta chain was profiled in a study of long-term antiretroviral therapy in people with HIV. Broader study findings: Collection of the blood, which took place between the mid-2000s and the late 2010s, possibly occurred under older ART regimens. With ART, diversity went up but was still lower than in transplant donor controls. HIV repertoires spanned narrower CDR3 length ranges than controls.

On this clone itself: The antigen is undetermined.

The CDR3 contains 14 residues. With 4 bases removed from V and 6 bases from J, the gap between germline ends came to 10 bases. Germline V gene sequence: CDR1 SNHLY, CDR2 FYNNEI. The assay, immunoSEQ v3.0, was run at survey level. Samples were sequenced targeting about 40,000-50,000 T-cell genomes each. Measured with immunoSEQ multiplex PCR; TCRdb has only the in-frame clones, and not every one. This table has some 20,000 clones, over 60% appearing once. The J gene is TRBJ1-6, the V gene TRBV2; a possible D gene is TRBD1 (5 bases). The starting material was unsorted PBMCs, obtained 0.5 years before starting antiretroviral therapy. This TCR was recovered from a young man with HIV. Here the CDR3 DNA reads TGTGCCAGCAGTGTGGGGCAGCTTAATTCACCCCTCCACTTT. Amino acid sequence: CASSVGQLNSPLHF.